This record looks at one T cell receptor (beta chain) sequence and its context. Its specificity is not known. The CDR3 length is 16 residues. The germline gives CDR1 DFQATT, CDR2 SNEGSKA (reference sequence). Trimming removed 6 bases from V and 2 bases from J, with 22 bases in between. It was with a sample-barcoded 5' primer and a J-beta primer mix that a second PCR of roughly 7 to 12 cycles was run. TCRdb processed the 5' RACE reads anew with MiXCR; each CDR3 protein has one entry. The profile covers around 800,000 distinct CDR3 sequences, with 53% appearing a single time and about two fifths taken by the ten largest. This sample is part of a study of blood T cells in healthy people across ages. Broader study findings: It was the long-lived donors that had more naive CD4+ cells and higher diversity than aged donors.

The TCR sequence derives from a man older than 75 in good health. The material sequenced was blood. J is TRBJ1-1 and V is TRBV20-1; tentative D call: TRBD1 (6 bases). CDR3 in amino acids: CSAVDWGGPFNTEAFF. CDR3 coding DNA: TGCAGTGCCGTGGATTGGGGGGGCCCTTTTAACACTGAAGCTTTCTTT.